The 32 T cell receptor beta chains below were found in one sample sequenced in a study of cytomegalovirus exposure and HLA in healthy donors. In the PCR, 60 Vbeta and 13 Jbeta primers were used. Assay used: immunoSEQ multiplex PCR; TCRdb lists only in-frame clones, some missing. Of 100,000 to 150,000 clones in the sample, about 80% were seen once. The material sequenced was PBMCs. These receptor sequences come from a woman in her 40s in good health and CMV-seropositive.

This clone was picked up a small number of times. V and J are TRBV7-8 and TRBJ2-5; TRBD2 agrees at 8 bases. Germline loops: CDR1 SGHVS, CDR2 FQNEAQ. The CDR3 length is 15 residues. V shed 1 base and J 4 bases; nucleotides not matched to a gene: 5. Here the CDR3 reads CASSLERLAGETQYF. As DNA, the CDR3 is TGTGCCAGCAGCTTAGAGCGGCTAGCGGGAGAGACCCAGTACTTC.

CDR3 DNA sequence: TGTGCCAGCAGTTACTCGGGGACAGGGTATGAAAAACTGTTTTTT. Protein sequence: CASSYSGTGYEKLFF. The rearrangement uses TRBV6-6 and TRBJ1-4; 9 bases map to TRBD1. Germline CDR1 reads MNHNY; CDR2 reads SVGAGI (reference sequence). V trimming: 0 bases; J trimming: 6 bases; junction bases outside the gene matches: 2. This CDR3 region has 15 residues.

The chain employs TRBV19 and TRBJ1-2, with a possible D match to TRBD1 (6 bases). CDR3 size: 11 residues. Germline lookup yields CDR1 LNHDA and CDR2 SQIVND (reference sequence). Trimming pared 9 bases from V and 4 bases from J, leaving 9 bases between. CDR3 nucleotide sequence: TGTGCCAGCTCAGGGGTCTATGGCTACACCTTC. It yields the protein CASSGVYGYTF.

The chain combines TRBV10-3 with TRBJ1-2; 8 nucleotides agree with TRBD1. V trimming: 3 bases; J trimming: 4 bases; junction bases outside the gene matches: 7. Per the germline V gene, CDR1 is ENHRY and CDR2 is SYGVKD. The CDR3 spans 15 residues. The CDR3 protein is CAISDKGQGAYGYTF. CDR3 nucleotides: TGTGCCATCAGTGATAAAGGACAGGGTGCCTATGGCTACACCTTC.

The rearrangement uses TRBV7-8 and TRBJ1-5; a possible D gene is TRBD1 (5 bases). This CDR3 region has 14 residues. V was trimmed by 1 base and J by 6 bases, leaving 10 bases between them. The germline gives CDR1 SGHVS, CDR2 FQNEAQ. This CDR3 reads CASSLEGVGQPQHF. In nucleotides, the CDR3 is TGTGCCAGCAGCTTAGAAGGGGTAGGTCAGCCCCAGCATTTT.

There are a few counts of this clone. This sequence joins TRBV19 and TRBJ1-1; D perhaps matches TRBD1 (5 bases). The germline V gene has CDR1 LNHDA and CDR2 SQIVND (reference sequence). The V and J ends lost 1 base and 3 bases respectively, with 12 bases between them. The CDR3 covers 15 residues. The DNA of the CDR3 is TGTGCCAGTAGTATAGGTCAGGGCGAGGACACTGAAGCTTTCTTT. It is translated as CASSIGQGEDTEAFF.

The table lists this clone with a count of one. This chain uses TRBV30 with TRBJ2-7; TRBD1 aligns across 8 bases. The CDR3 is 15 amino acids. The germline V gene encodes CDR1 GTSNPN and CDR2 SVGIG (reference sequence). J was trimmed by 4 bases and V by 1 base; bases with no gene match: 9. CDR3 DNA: TGTGCCTGGAGTGCCGGGACAGGCCTTTTTTACGAGCAGTACTTC. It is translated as CAWSAGTGLFYEQYF.

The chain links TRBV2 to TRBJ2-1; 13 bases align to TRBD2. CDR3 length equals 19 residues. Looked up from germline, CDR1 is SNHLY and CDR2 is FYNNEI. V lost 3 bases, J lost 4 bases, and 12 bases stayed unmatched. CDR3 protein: CASSDPWTSGSLGYNEQFF. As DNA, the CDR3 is TGTGCCAGCAGTGACCCCTGGACTAGCGGGAGTTTAGGGTACAATGAGCAGTTCTTC.

For the CDR3, the DNA is TGTGCCAGTAGTGACAGGGCCTTTTACTACGAGCAGTACTTC. This translates into CASSDRAFYYEQYF. V gene TRBV19 combines with J gene TRBJ2-7, with TRBD1 matching 7 bases. Germline assignment: CDR1 LNHDA and CDR2 SQIVND (reference sequence). The CDR3 has 14 amino acids. The V and J ends lost 5 bases and 3 bases, in that order; junction bases with no gene match: 7.

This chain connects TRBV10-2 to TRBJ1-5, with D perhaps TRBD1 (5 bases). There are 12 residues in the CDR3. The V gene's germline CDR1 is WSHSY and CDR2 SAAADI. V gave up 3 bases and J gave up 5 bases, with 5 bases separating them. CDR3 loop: CASSDRDQPQHF. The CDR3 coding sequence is TGCGCCAGCAGTGACAGGGATCAGCCCCAGCATTTT.

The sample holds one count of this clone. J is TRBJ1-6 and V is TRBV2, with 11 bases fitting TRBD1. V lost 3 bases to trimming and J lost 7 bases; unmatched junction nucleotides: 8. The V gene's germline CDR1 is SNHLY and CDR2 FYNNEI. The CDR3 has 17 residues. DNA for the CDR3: TGTGCCAGCAGTGACTTGGACAGGGGGCTAGGGAATTCACCCCTCCACTTT. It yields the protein CASSDLDRGLGNSPLHF. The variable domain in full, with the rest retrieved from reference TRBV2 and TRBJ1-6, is EPEVTQTPSHQVTQMGQEVILRCVPISNHLYFYWYRQILGQKVEFLVSFYNNEISEKSEIFDDQFSVERPDGSNFTLKIRSTKLEDSAMYFCASSDLDRGLGNSPLHFGNGTRLTVT.

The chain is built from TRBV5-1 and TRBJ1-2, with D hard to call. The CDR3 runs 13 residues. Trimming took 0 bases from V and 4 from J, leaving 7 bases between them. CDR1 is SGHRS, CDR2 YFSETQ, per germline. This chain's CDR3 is CASSLDESYGYTF. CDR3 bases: TGCGCCAGCAGCTTGGACGAGAGCTATGGCTACACCTTC.

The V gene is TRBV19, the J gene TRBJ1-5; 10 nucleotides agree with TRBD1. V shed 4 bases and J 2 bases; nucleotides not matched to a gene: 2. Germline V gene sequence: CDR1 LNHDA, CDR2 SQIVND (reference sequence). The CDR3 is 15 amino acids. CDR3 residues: CASSRQGAGNQPQHF. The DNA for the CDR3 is TGTGCCAGTAGTAGACAGGGGGCAGGCAATCAGCCCCAGCATTTT.

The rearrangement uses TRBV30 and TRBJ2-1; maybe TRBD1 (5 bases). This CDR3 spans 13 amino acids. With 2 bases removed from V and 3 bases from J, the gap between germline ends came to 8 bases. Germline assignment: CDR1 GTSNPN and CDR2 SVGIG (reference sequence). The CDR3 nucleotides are TGTGCCTGGAGTAAAGGGGTCTACAATGAGCAGTTCTTC. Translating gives CAWSKGVYNEQFF.

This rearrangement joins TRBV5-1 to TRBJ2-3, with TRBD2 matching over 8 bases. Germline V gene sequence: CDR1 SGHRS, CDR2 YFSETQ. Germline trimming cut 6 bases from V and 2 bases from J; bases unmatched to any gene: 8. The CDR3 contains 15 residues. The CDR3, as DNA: TGCGCCAGCACCGCGGAGCGGGGGATCACAGATACGCAGTATTTT. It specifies CASTAERGITDTQYF.

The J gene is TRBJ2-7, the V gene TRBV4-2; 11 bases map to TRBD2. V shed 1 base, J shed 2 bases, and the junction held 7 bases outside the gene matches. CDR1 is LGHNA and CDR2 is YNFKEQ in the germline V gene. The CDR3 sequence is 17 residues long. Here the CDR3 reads CASSQVLSTSGTYEQYF. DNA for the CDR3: TGTGCCAGCAGCCAAGTCTTATCGACTAGCGGGACCTACGAGCAGTACTTC.

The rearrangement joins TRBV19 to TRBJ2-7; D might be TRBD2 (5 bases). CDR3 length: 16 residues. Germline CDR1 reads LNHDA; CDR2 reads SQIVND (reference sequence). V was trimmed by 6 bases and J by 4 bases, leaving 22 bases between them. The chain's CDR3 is CASSRLLAGNHYEQYF. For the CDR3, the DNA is TGTGCCAGTAGCAGACTACTCGCAGGCAACCATTACGAGCAGTACTTC.

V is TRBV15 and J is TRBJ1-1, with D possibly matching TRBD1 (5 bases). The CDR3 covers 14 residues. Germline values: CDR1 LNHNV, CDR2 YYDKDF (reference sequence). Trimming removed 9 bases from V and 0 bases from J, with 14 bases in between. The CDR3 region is CATGAGTLNTEAFF. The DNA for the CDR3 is TGTGCCACTGGGGCAGGGACTTTGAACACTGAAGCTTTCTTT.

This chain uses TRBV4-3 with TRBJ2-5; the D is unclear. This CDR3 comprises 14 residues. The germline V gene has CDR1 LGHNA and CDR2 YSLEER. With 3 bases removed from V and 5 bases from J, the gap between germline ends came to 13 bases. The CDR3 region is CASSQTLGRETQYF. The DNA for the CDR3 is TGCGCCAGCAGCCAGACCTTGGGCCGGGAGACCCAGTACTTC.

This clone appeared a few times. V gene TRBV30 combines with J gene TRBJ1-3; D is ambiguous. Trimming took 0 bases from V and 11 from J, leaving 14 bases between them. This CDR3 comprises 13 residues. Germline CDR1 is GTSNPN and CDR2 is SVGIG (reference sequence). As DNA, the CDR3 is TGTGCCTGGAGTGTACTGGCGGGAGGGTCCATATATTTT. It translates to CAWSVLAGGSIYF. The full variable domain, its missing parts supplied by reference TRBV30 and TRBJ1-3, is SQTIHQWPATLVQPVGSPLSLECTVEGTSNPNLYWYRQAAGRGLQLLFYSVGIGQISSEVPQNLSASRPQDRQFILSSKKLLLSDSGFYLCAWSVLAGGSIYFGEGSWLTVV.

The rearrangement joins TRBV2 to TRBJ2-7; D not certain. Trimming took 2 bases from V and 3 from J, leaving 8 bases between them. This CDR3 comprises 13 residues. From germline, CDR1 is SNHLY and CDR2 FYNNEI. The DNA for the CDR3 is TGTGCCAGCAGTGAACCGGTTTTCTACGAGCAGTACTTC. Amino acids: CASSEPVFYEQYF.

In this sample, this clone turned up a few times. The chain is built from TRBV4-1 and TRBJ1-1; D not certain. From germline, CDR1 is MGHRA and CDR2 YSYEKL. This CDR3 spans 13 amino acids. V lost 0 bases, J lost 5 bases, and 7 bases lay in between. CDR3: CASSQEVQTEAFF. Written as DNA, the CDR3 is TGCGCCAGCAGCCAAGAGGTACAAACTGAAGCTTTCTTT.

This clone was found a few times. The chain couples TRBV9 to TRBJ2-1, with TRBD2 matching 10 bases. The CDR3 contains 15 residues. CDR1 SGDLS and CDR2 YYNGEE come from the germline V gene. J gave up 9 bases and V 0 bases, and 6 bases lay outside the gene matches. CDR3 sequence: CASSVASGGAGEQFF. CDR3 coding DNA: TGTGCCAGCAGCGTAGCCAGCGGGGGGGCCGGTGAGCAGTTCTTC.

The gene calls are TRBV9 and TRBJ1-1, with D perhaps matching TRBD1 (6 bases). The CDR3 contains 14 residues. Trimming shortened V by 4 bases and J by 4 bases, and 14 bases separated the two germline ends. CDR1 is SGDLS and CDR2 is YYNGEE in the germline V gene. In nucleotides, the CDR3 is TGTGCCAGCAGCCCTAACAGGGCGGGCACTGAAGCTTTCTTT. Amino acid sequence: CASSPNRAGTEAFF.

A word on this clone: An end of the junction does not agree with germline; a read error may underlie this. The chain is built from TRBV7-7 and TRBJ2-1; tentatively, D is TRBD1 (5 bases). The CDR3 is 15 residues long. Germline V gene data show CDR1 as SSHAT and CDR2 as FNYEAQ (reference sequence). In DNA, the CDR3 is TGTGCTAGCAGCCCGGACACAGGCGCCTACAATGAGCAGTTCTTC. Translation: CASSPDTGAYNEQFF.

The CDR3 here is CASSGLTSGDSYEQYF. DNA of the CDR3: TGTGCCAGCAGCGGACTGACTAGCGGGGATTCCTACGAGCAGTACTTC. The chain links TRBV21-1 to TRBJ2-7; TRBD2 was called by the table and not checked on the DNA. TRBV21-1 corresponds to a pseudogene. CDR3 length equals 16 residues.

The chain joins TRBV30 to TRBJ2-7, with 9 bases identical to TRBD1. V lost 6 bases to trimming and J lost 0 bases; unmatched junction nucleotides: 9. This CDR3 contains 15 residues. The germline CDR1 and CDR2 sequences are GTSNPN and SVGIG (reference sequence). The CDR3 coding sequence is TGTGCCTGCCTGCCGGGACAGGGATTCTCCTACGAGCAGTACTTC. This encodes CACLPGQGFSYEQYF.

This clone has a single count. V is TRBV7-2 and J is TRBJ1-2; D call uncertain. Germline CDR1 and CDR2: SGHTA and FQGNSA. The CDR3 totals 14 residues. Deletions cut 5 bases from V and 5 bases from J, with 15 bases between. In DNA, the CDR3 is TGTGCCAGCAGCCCCGCGGGCAGGTTTTATGGCTACACCTTC. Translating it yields CASSPAGRFYGYTF.

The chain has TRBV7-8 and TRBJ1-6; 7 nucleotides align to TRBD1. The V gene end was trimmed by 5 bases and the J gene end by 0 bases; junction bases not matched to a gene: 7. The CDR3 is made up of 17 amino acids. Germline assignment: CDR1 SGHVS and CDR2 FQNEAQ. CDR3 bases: TGTGCCAGCAGCGTGACAGGGAAGAGCTCCTATAATTCACCCCTCCACTTT. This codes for CASSVTGKSSYNSPLHF.

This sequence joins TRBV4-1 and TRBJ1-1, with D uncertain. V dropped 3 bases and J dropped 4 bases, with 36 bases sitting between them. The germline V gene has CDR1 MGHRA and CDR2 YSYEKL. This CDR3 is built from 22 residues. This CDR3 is CASSHPLTPRPGLTRRSTEAFF. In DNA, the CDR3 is TGCGCCAGCAGCCACCCTTTAACGCCGCGGCCGGGTCTTACTCGGCGGTCCACTGAAGCTTTCTTT.

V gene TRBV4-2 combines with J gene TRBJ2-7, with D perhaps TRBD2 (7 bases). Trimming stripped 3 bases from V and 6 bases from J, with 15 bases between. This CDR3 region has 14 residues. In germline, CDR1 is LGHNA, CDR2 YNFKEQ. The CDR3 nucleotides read TGTGCCAGCAGCCAGATCGGGGGGCCGATCGAGCAGTACTTC. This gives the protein CASSQIGGPIEQYF.

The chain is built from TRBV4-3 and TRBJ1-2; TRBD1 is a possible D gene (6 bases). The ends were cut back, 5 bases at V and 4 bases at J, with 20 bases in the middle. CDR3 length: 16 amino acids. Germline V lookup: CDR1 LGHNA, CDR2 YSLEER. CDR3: CASSTRSRTEAYGYTF. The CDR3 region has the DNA TGCGCCAGCAGCACAAGATCTCGGACAGAGGCCTATGGCTACACCTTC.